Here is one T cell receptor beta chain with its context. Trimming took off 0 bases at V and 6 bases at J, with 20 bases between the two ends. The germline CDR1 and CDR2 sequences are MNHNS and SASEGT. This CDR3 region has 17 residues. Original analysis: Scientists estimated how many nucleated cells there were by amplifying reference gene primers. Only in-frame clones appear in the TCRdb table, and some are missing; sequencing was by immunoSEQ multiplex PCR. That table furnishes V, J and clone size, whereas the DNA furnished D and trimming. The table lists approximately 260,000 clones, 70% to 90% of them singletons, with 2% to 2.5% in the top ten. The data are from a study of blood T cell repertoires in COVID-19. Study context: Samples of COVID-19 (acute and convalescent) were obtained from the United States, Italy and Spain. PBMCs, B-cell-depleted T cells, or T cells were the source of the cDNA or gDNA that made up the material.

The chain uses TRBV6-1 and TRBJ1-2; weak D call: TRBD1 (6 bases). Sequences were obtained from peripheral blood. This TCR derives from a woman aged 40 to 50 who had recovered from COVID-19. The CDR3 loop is CASSEASMGGGWDGYTF. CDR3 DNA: TGTGCCAGCAGTGAAGCAAGCATGGGGGGGGGCTGGGATGGCTACACCTTC.